The rows below give T cell receptor beta chains drawn from one sample of a study of lymphopenia after photon versus proton radiotherapy. TCRdb's copy holds only in-frame clones and misses some; the assay was immunoSEQ multiplex PCR. Of around 64,000 clones listed, about nine tenths are singletons. Sample: peripheral blood, taken from a patient treated with photon-based radiotherapy. Source of these receptors: a woman aged 40 to 50 with cholangiocarcinoma. The CDR3 runs from the conserved cysteine through the conserved F or W. Each record gives: J gene, clone size, V gene, D gene, CDR3 DNA, CDR3 protein. A D gene is named only where the DNA matches it firmly. Size values are once, few and many counts, or a class for expanded clones, and some rows have none.

>TRBJ1-4|-|TRBV9|-
TGTGCCAGCAGCGTAGCTGGTGGGCGGACTAATGAAAAACTGTTTTTT
CASSVAGGRTNEKLFF
>TRBJ2-7|-|TRBV9|-
TGTGCCAGCTCTCGGACGGAAGCCTACGAGCAGTACTTC
CASSRTEAYEQYF
>TRBJ2-1|once|TRBV6-6|TRBD2
TGTGCCAGCAGAGGGACTAGCGCGGGAGGTAATGAGCAGTTCTTC
CASRGTSAGGNEQFF
>TRBJ1-1|-|TRBV5-5|TRBD1
TGTGCCAGCAGCAGGGACAGGGCCCATAATGAAGCTTTCTTT
CASSRDRAHNEAFF
>TRBJ2-7|-|TRBV11-2|-
TGTGCCAGCAGTATCGGGGCTAGTCGTCCCCACGAGCAGTACTTC
CASSIGASRPHEQYF
>TRBJ1-1|-|TRBV19|-
TGTGCCAGTAGAATCAGTCCCATGAACACTGAAGCTTTCTTT
CASRISPMNTEAFF
>TRBJ1-1|-|TRBV27|-
TGTGCCAGCACCGGTCTGGCCCAGAACACTGAAGCTTTCTTT
CASTGLAQNTEAFF
>TRBJ2-7|-|TRBV5-4|-
TGTGCCAGCAGCTTGGACCATTACGAGCAGTACTTC
CASSLDHYEQYF
>TRBJ1-2|-|TRBV7-9|-
TGTGCCACCCAAACAGGGCCCTATGGCTACACCTTC
CATQTGPYGYTF
>TRBJ2-6|once|TRBV29-1|-
TGCAGCGTTGAGATTGGGCAGGTTCGCTCTGGGGCCAACGTCCTGACTTTC
CSVEIGQVRSGANVLTF
>TRBJ1-1|once|TRBV7-9|-
TGTGCCAGCAGCTTAGTTTCAGGTCGGGTTGGTGAAGCTTTCTTT
CASSLVSGRVGEAFF
>TRBJ1-6|-|TRBV19|-
TGTGCCAGTAGGCCGGGGGTGTCCTATAATTCACCCCTCCACTTT
CASRPGVSYNSPLHF
>TRBJ1-2|-|TRBV7-9|-
TGTGCCAGCAGCTTAACAGGCGTCGAGTATGGCTACACCTTC
CASSLTGVEYGYTF
>TRBJ2-1|-|TRBV6-6|TRBD1
TGTGCCAGCAGTGTTGGACAGGGCAATGAGCAGTTCTTC
CASSVGQGNEQFF
>TRBJ2-1|-|TRBV4-3|TRBD1
TGCGCCAGCAGCCAAGAGATAGACTACCCGGGACAGGTCTCCCATGAGCAGTTCTTC
CASSQEIDYPGQVSHEQFF
>TRBJ1-1|-|TRBV5-1|-
TGCGCCAGCGGCTTGGTAACGAACACTGAAGCTTTCTTT
CASGLVTNTEAFF
>TRBJ1-6|-|TRBV4-1|TRBD1
TGCGCCAGCAGCCAAGATGGGACAGGTAGCTCCTATAATTCACCCCTCCACTTT
CASSQDGTGSSYNSPLHF
>TRBJ2-2|-|TRBV6-5|-
TGTGCCAGCAGGGACCGCGGCACCGGGGAGCTGTTTTTT
CASRDRGTGELFF
>TRBJ1-5|-|TRBV5-1|-
TGCGCCAGCAGCTTGGCTGGCAATCAGCCCCAGCATTTT
CASSLAGNQPQHF
>TRBJ2-5|-|TRBV13|TRBD2
TGTGCCAGCGCGGGACTAGCGGGAATCGAGACCCAGTACTTC
CASAGLAGIETQYF
>TRBJ1-1|-|TRBV11-2|-
TGTGCCAGCAGCCCCGGGATGTCGTTGAACACTGAAGCTTTCTTT
CASSPGMSLNTEAFF
>TRBJ1-6|-|TRBV15|-
TGTGCCACCAGCAGAGCCGCGGGACCGATGAATTCACCCCTCCACTTT
CATSRAAGPMNSPLHF
>TRBJ1-2|once|TRBV9|-
TGTGCCAGCAGCGCCGACCGGGCCTATGGCTACACCTTC
CASSADRAYGYTF
>TRBJ1-1|once|TRBV9|-
TGTGCCAGCAGCACTGGGCAGGGAAGGACTGAAGCTTTCTTT
CASSTGQGRTEAFF
>TRBJ1-1|once|TRBV18|-
TGTGCCAGCATCGCAGGGATCGGGGGCACTGAAGCTTTCTTT
CASIAGIGGTEAFF
>TRBJ1-1|-|TRBV2|-
TGTGCCAGCGGGAAGACAGGTGGGAGCTACACTGAAGCTTTCTTT
CASGKTGGSYTEAFF
>TRBJ1-1|-|TRBV25-1|-
TGTGCCAGCAGTGAATGGGGGAGCGGGACTGAAGCTTTCTTT
CASSEWGSGTEAFF
>TRBJ1-3|-|TRBV7-6|-
TGTGCCAGCAGCTTAAGTCTCGGGTTGCGAAACACCATATATTTT
CASSLSLGLRNTIYF
>TRBJ2-1|-|TRBV6-1|TRBD2
TGTGCCAGCAGTGAAGTGGGGACTAGGGCTGAGCAGTTCTTC
CASSEVGTRAEQFF
>TRBJ1-4|-|TRBV19|-
TGTGCCAGCACGGCCTCGATTTCGGGAAATGAAAAACTGTTTTTT
CASTASISGNEKLFF
>TRBJ1-5|few|TRBV21-1|-
TGTGCCAGCAGCAAAGATAAACTTAGCAATCAGCCCCAGCATTTT
CASSKDKLSNQPQHF
>TRBJ2-2|-|TRBV4-1|-
TGCGCCAGCAGCCAAACAGGGACCGGGGAGCTGTTTTTT
CASSQTGTGELFF
>TRBJ1-6|-|TRBV19|TRBD1
TGTGCCAGTAGTGGACAGGGAAGTGGAAATTCACCCCTCCACTTT
CASSGQGSGNSPLHF
>TRBJ1-2|-|TRBV30|-
TGTGCCTGGAGTCGCGGGGGGAGCGGGTGGTTTGGCTACACCTTC
CAWSRGGSGWFGYTF
>TRBJ1-2|-|TRBV27|TRBD1
TGTGCCAGCAGGGGGACAGGGGGCTACTATGGCTACACCTTC
CASRGTGGYYGYTF
>TRBJ2-7|-|TRBV2|-
TGTGCCAGCAGTGAAACAGGGACCTACGAGCAGTACTTC
CASSETGTYEQYF
>TRBJ2-1|-|TRBV20-1|-
TGCAGTGCTAAGGGGGGCAATGAGCAGTTCTTC
CSAKGGNEQFF
>TRBJ1-5|-|TRBV6-1|-
TGTGCCAGCAGTGAGCAGGATAGGCTGCCCCAGCATTTT
CASSEQDRLPQHF
>TRBJ1-4|-|TRBV19|-
TGTGCCAGTAGTATAGGCCAGGGATTTGGGACTAATGAAAAACTGTTTTTT
CASSIGQGFGTNEKLFF
>TRBJ1-2|-|TRBV19|-
TGTGCCAGTAGTCCCCCCTTAGGGGGGCGCGGCTACACCTTC
CASSPPLGGRGYTF
>TRBJ2-2|few|TRBV2|-
TGTGCCAGCAGAGGGCCAGTTTCTGCCGGGGAGCTGTTTTTT
CASRGPVSAGELFF